These T cell receptor beta chains were read from a single sample in a study of blood T cell repertoires in COVID-19. TCRdb's copy holds only in-frame clones and misses some; the assay was immunoSEQ multiplex PCR. The repertoire holds tens of thousands of clones, with 85% as singletons. Material for sequencing was peripheral blood. The receptors shown here come from an older man with acute or convalescent COVID-19. Each CDR3 is given with its conserved first and last residue. Fields, in order: D gene, J gene, V gene, clone size, CDR3 protein, CDR3 DNA. A D gene is named only where the DNA matches it firmly. Some rows mark clone size as missing; the rest say once, few, many or name a class of expanded clone.

NA | TRBJ2-3 | TRBV24-1 | NA | CATQSGRKTDTQYF | TGTGCCACCCAATCAGGGAGGAAGACAGATACGCAGTATTTT
NA | TRBJ1-2 | TRBV15 | NA | CATSRDPDYGYTF | TGTGCCACCAGCAGAGATCCGGACTATGGCTACACCTTC
TRBD2 | TRBJ2-1 | TRBV19 | NA | CASSQASGRNEQFF | TGTGCCAGTAGTCAAGCTAGCGGGAGAAATGAGCAGTTCTTC
TRBD2 | TRBJ2-7 | TRBV15 | NA | CATSPHGTSEGSEQYF | TGTGCCACCAGCCCCCATGGCACTAGCGAGGGGTCGGAGCAGTACTTC
NA | TRBJ2-3 | TRBV6-5 | NA | CASRIGGASGDTQYF | TGTGCCAGCAGGATTGGGGGGGCTAGCGGAGATACGCAGTATTTT
NA | TRBJ1-2 | TRBV18 | NA | CASSPSGYGYTF | TGTGCCAGCTCACCAAGCGGGTATGGCTACACCTTC
TRBD1 | TRBJ2-2 | TRBV25-1 | NA | CASSEEGDRPNTGELFF | TGTGCCAGCAGTGAAGAGGGGGACAGGCCGAACACCGGGGAGCTGTTTTTT
NA | TRBJ2-2 | TRBV24-1 | NA | CATNTKQGVNTGELFF | TGTGCCACCAATACTAAACAGGGTGTTAACACCGGGGAGCTGTTTTTT
NA | TRBJ2-2 | TRBV4-2 | NA | CASSSNSGKTNTGELFF | TGTGCCAGCAGCTCCAACTCAGGGAAAACGAACACCGGGGAGCTGTTTTTT
NA | TRBJ2-1 | TRBV28 | NA | CASGTGPRAGSLSWGSYNEQFF | TGTGCCAGCGGGACAGGACCCAGAGCGGGATCTTTATCCTGGGGCTCCTACAATGAGCAGTTCTTC
TRBD1 | TRBJ1-1 | TRBV18 | few | CASSRDRLAEAFF | TGTGCCAGCTCTCGGGACAGATTGGCTGAAGCTTTCTTT
NA | TRBJ1-2 | TRBV27 | NA | CASTDRPNYGYTF | TGTGCCAGTACGGACAGACCTAACTATGGCTACACCTTC
TRBD1 | TRBJ1-2 | TRBV5-1 | NA | CASSEPTGGVYGYTF | TGCGCCAGCAGCGAACCGACAGGGGGCGTCTATGGCTACACCTTC
NA | TRBJ1-3 | TRBV29-1 | NA | CSVDLGNTIYF | TGCAGCGTTGATCTTGGAAACACCATATATTTT
NA | TRBJ1-5 | TRBV10-3 | NA | CAIREGRYSNQPQHF | TGTGCCATCAGAGAAGGGAGGTATAGCAATCAGCCCCAGCATTTT
TRBD1 | TRBJ1-5 | TRBV19 | NA | CASSNQGAGQPQHF | TGTGCCAGTAGTAATCAGGGGGCGGGTCAGCCCCAGCATTTT
NA | TRBJ1-2 | TRBV9 | NA | CASSISTRGNGYTF | TGTGCCAGCAGCATCTCAACCCGGGGGAACGGCTACACCTTC
NA | TRBJ2-1 | TRBV6-5 | many | CASRRGRPDNEQFF | TGTGCCAGCAGAAGGGGCAGACCCGACAATGAGCAGTTCTTC
NA | TRBJ2-7 | TRBV2 | NA | CASSLAPSYEQYF | TGTGCCAGCAGCCTAGCGCCCTCCTACGAGCAGTACTTC
TRBD1 | TRBJ2-5 | TRBV3-1/TRBV3-2 | NA | CASSQTDRVNGGETQYF | TGTGCCAGCAGCCAAACGGACAGGGTAAACGGTGGCGAGACCCAGTACTTC
NA | TRBJ1-1 | TRBV19 | NA | CASSLSGRFKAFF | TGTGCCAGTAGTCTCTCGGGGAGGTTTAAAGCTTTCTTT
NA | TRBJ2-7 | TRBV28 | NA | CASWGTTYEQYF | TGTGCCAGCTGGGGGACAACCTACGAGCAGTACTTC
NA | TRBJ1-2 | TRBV7-9 | NA | CASSLSLLASYTF | TGTGCCAGCAGCTTAAGTTTATTAGCGAGTTACACCTTC
NA | TRBJ1-1 | TRBV19 | NA | CASSIPWNTEAFF | TGTGCCAGTAGTATTCCATGGAACACTGAAGCTTTCTTT